This T cell receptor (beta chain) was identified during a study of CD8 T cells in ankylosing spondylitis. The CDR3 runs to 14 residues. The V and J ends lost 6 bases and 2 bases, in that order; junction bases with no gene match: 5. This clonotype has at least ten counts. Its antigen is as yet unknown. Making the TCR beta libraries involved quantitative 5'-RACE with molecular barcodes. Via MiXCR, TCRdb re-called the 5' RACE reads, giving one row per CDR3 protein. The table has fewer than 200,000 distinct CDR3 sequences, approximately 18% seen once; the top ten hold roughly 4.5%. Findings and caveats of the study: A TCR beta motif of under ten highly homologous variants seemed to mark ankylosing spondylitis blood.

The V and J genes are TRBV12-3 or TRBV12-4 and TRBJ2-3; 7 positions agree with TRBD2. What was sequenced was blood, either unsorted or a sorted T cell fraction (not recorded which). This TCR was sampled from a male donor aged 10 to 35 with ankylosing spondylitis or in good health (not recorded which). Here the CDR3 reads CASRREWLTDTQYF. As DNA, the CDR3 is TGTGCCAGCAGGCGGGAGTGGCTCACAGATACGCAGTATTTT.